This T cell receptor beta chain came from a study of CD8 T cells in ankylosing spondylitis. Study-wide results and caveats: Characteristic, it appeared, of ankylosing spondylitis blood was a TCR beta motif of about eight highly homologous variants. Reports say disease-linked clones showed up significantly more in matched ankylosing spondylitis synovial fluid.

With respect to this clonotype: Its specificity is not known.

Scientists made TCR beta libraries using quantitative 5'-RACE with molecular barcodes. MiXCR, applied by TCRdb to the 5' RACE reads, yields one record per CDR3 protein. The table records roughly 700,000 distinct CDR3 sequences, around 17% of them present only once. The CDR3 covers 14 residues. Trimming removed 4 bases from V and 2 bases from J, with 10 bases in between. Specimen: blood, either unsorted or a sorted T cell fraction (not recorded which). This clonotype originated in a male donor with ankylosing spondylitis. This chain links TRBV12-3 or TRBV12-4 with TRBJ2-3; no firm D call. DNA for the CDR3: TGTGCCAGCAGTTCCACGTGGGACACAGATACGCAGTATTTT. It specifies CASSSTWDTDTQYF.